Only a few counts were recorded for the clone carrying this T cell receptor (beta chain). Its specificity is not known. TCRbeta library preparation incorporated unique molecular identifiers. One entry per CDR3 protein results from TCRdb running MiXCR on the PCR reads. Among around 700,000 distinct CDR3 sequences listed, roughly 13% were seen once. These data originate in a study of T-cell reconstitution after alpha-beta-depleted transplantation in children. Study-level findings and limits: After transplant, at about two months, alpha-beta T cells were reportedly derived from several hundred expanded graft clones. Recipient T cells and thymic progenitors that survived were the source of the high TCRbeta diversity seen at day 60 in some patients.

V lost 3 bases and J lost 3, with 16 bases in between. The germline gives CDR1 SGHNT, CDR2 YYREEE (reference sequence). This CDR3 comprises 15 residues. This sample comprised PBMCs, obtained before TCRalphabeta/CD19-depleted stem cell transplant. The TCR comes from a girl aged 2 to 9 with congenital amegakaryocytic thrombocytopenia, due to receive a stem cell transplant. The chain links TRBV5-4 to TRBJ2-7, with D hard to call. CDR3 in DNA: TGTGCCAGCAGCTCCCGATCCGGAGCTGTCTACGAGCAGTACTTC. It codes for CASSSRSGAVYEQYF.